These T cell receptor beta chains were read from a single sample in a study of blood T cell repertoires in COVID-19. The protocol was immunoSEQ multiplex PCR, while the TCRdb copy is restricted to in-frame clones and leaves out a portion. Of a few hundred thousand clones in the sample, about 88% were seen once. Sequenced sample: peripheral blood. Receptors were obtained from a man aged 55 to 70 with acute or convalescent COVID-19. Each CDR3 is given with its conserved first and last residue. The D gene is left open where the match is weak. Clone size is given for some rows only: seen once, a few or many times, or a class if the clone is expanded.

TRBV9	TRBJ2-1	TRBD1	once	TGTGCCAGCAGCGGGGAACCGGGACAGGGGGCCAATGAGCAGTTCTTC	CASSGEPGQGANEQFF
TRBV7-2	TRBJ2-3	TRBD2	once	TGTGCCAGCAGCTTAGTCGGGGGGGATACGCAGTATTTT	CASSLVGGDTQYF
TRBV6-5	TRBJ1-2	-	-	TGTGCCAGCAGTTACTCGAACGTCCCAAGCCTTGCCTACACCTTC	CASSYSNVPSLAYTF
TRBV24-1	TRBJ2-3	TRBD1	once	TGTGCCACCAGTGAACCGGGATTAGGACAGGTAGATACGCAGTATTTT	CATSEPGLGQVDTQYF
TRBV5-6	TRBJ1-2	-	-	TGTGCCAGCACCGAGACAGGCTCGAACTATGGCTACACCTTC	CASTETGSNYGYTF
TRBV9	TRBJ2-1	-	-	TGTGCCAGCAGCGTAGAGTCCCGACTATACAATGAGCAGTTCTTC	CASSVESRLYNEQFF
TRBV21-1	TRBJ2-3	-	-	TGTGCCAGCAGCAAAGCCCCCCGGAAGCGGGGGGCTGGAGATACGCAGTATTTT	CASSKAPRKRGAGDTQYF
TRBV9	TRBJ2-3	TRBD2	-	TGTGCCAGCAGCGTAGATAGGACTAGCGGAGTGGATACGCAGTATTTT	CASSVDRTSGVDTQYF
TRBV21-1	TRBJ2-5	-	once	TGTGCCACCCGGGGGGCAGGGACACGAACCCAGTACTTC	CATRGAGTRTQYF
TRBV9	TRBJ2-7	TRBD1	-	TGTGCCAGCAGCGTAGGGGACAGGGGCACGGGCGAGCAGTACTTC	CASSVGDRGTGEQYF
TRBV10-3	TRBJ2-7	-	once	TGTGCCATCAGTGAGCGACAGGTCTACGAGCAGTACTTC	CAISERQVYEQYF
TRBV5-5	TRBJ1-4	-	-	TGTGCCAGCAGCTTGGCCGGGGGGTCTAATGAAAAACTGTTTTTT	CASSLAGGSNEKLFF
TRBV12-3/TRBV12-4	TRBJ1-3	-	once	TGTGCCAGCGGCAGGGTTGTAAGAAACACCATATATTTT	CASGRVVRNTIYF
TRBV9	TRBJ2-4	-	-	TGTGCCAGCAGCGTAGGATTGGGGGGACGTGGAAACATTCAGTACTTC	CASSVGLGGRGNIQYF
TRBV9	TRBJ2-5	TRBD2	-	TGTGCCAGCAGCGTAGCTAGGCTAGCGGGGGGGTTAGAGACCCAGTACTTC	CASSVARLAGGLETQYF
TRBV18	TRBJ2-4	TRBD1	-	TGTGCCAGCTCAGACAGGGGACCCAAAAACATTCAGTACTTC	CASSDRGPKNIQYF
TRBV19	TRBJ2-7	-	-	TGTGCCAGCGGGCGTCATGGGGGGTCCTACGAGCAGTACTTC	CASGRHGGSYEQYF
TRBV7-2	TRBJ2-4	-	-	TGTGCCAGCAGCCAAATCGCGCGGCTAGCCAAAAACATTCAGTACTTC	CASSQIARLAKNIQYF
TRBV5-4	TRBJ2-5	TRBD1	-	TGTGCCAGCAGCCCGGCGGGGACAGGGGGCCGGGAGACCCAGTACTTC	CASSPAGTGGRETQYF
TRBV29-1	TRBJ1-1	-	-	TGCAGCGGCCTGGACGGGGGCACTGAAGCTTTCTTT	CSGLDGGTEAFF
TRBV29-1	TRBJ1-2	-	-	TGCAGCGTTGAGGAGGGCTACACCTTC	CSVEEGYTF
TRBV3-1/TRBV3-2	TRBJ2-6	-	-	TGTGCCAGCAGCCAAGGGCTGGGCAGGTTCGTATCTGGGGCCAACGTCCTGACTTTC	CASSQGLGRFVSGANVLTF
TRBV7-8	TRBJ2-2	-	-	TGTGCCAGCAGCTTAGGGATTGGGGTTAGGGGGTCCGTCACCGGGGAGCTGTTTTTT	CASSLGIGVRGSVTGELFF
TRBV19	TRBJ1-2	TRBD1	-	TGTGCCAGTAGTACAGGACAGGGCGGAGTCTATGGCTACACCTTC	CASSTGQGGVYGYTF
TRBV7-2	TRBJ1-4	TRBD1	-	TGTGCCAGCAGCTTAACAAGGACAGGCAATGAGAAACTGTTTTTT	CASSLTRTGNEKLFF
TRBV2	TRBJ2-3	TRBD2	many	TGTGCCAGCGGGGACGGGAGCGGGGGCACAGATACGCAGTATTTT	CASGDGSGGTDTQYF
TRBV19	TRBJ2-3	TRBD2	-	TGTGCCAGTACTTCTAGCGGGGGGGCAGCAACGCAGTATTTT	CASTSSGGAATQYF
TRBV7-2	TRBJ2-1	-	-	TGTGCCAGCAGCGCCGGGAGCTCCTACAATGAGCAGTTCTTC	CASSAGSSYNEQFF
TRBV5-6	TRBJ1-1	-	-	TGTGCCAGCAGCTTGGCCCGACCGGGGAGGGAAGCTTTCTTT	CASSLARPGREAFF
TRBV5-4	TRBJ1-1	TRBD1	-	TGTGCCAGCGCCAACCCTTCCGGACAGGGGGAGAACACTGAAGCTTTCTTT	CASANPSGQGENTEAFF
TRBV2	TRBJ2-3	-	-	TGTGCCAGCAGTGAAGTTGAGGAACGGACAGATACGCAGTATTTT	CASSEVEERTDTQYF
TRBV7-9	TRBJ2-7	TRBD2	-	TGTGCCAGCAGCTTAATCGGGGGGAACTCCTACGAGCAGTACTTC	CASSLIGGNSYEQYF
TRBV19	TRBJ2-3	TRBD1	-	TGTGCCAGTAGTATGGGATACAGGGGGAGCACAGATACGCAGTATTTT	CASSMGYRGSTDTQYF